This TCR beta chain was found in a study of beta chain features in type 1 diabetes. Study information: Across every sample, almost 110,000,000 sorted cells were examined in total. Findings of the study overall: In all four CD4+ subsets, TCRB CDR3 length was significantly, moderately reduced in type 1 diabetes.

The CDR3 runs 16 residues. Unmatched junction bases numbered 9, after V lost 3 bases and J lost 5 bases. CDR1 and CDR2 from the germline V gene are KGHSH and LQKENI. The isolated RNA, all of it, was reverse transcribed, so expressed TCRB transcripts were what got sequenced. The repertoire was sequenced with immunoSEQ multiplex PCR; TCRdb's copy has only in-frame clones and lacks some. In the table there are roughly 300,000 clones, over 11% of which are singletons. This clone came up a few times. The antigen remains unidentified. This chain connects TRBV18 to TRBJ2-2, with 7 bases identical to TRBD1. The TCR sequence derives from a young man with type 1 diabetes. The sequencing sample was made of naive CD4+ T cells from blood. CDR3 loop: CASSPQRGQRTGELFF. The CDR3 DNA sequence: TGTGCCAGCTCACCCCAGAGGGGACAGCGAACCGGGGAGCTGTTTTTT. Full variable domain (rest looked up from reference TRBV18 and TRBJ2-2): NAGVMQNPRHLVRRRGQEARLRCSPMKGHSHVYWYRQLPEEGLKFMVYLQKENIIDESGMPKERFSAEFPKEGPSILRIQQVVRGDSAAYFCASSPQRGQRTGELFFGEGSRLTVL.